This T cell receptor (beta chain) was retrieved from a study of blood T cell repertoires in COVID-19. Study details: Italy, Spain and the United States were the sources of the convalescent and acute COVID-19 samples. The cDNA or gDNA used as material had been derived from T cells, B-cell-depleted T cells, or PBMCs.

In the source study's methods: Nucleated cell counts were estimated from reference gene primer amplification. Using immunoSEQ multiplex PCR, the repertoire was profiled, and TCRdb retains in-frame clones only, with some absent. V, J and clone size reflect that table, while D and trimming were determined from the DNA. In the table there are around 190,000 clones, roughly nine tenths of which are singletons. Per the germline V gene, CDR1 is LNHDA and CDR2 is SQIVND (reference sequence). V lost 5 bases, J lost 6 bases, and 14 bases lay in between. The CDR3 sequence is 14 residues long. The sample taken for sequencing was peripheral blood. The chain is built from TRBV19 and TRBJ1-5; D is ambiguous. The source is a man between 18 and 29 years old who had recovered from COVID-19. CDR3 in amino acids: CASSPRTGGQPQHF. CDR3 DNA: TGTGCCAGTAGTCCCAGAACCGGCGGTCAGCCCCAGCATTTT.